The 25 T cell receptor beta chains below come from one sample, sequenced in a study of spatial heterogeneity in lung cancer. Study findings and constraints: In tumors, expanded intratumoral alpha and beta TCR counts tracked mutation counts.

The time point here: sample taken at primary tumor resection. No cognate antigen is known for these TCRs. Each CDR3 protein gets one entry after TCRdb re-called the 5' RACE reads with MiXCR. The sample records 20,000 to 25,000 distinct CDR3 sequences, around 15% being singletons. Sequenced material: lung tumor tissue, taken at surgery. All receptors derive from a female donor with early-stage non-small cell lung cancer.

This clonotype was seen at least ten times. V and J are TRBV3-1 and TRBJ2-1, with unresolved D. The CDR3 runs 14 residues. Germline values: CDR1 LGHDT, CDR2 YNNKEL (reference sequence). With 0 bases removed from V and 8 bases from J, the gap between germline ends came to 11 bases. CDR3 protein: CASSQDLGLYEQFF. In nucleotides, the CDR3 is TGTGCCAGCAGCCAAGATTTGGGCCTCTATGAGCAGTTCTTC.

This clonotype appeared many times. The J gene is TRBJ2-3, the V gene TRBV5-6; TRBD1 matches 7 bases. The V gene's germline CDR1 is SGHDT and CDR2 YYEEEE. CDR3 length equals 15 residues. Trimming at V came to 4 bases and at J to 1 base, leaving 6 bases not matched to a gene. The CDR3 region has the DNA TGTGCCAGCAGCGGTAACAGGGGCGGCACAGATACGCAGTATTTT. It translates to CASSGNRGGTDTQYF.

This clonotype is labeled as medium-sized. The chain combines TRBV7-2 with TRBJ2-4, with TRBD2 matching 13 bases. Trimming cost V 5 bases and J 0 bases; bases outside gene matches: 13. Germline assignment: CDR1 SGHTA and CDR2 FQGNSA. The CDR3 runs 20 residues. CDR3 coding DNA: TGTGCCAGCAGCCCCAGGACTAGCGGGGGAACGGTAATAGCCAAAAACATTCAGTACTTC. It translates to CASSPRTSGGTVIAKNIQYF. Using reference TRBV7-2 and TRBJ2-4 for the parts outside the CDR3, the full variable domain is GAGVSQSPSNKVTEKGKDVELRCDPISGHTALYWYRQSLGQGLEFLIYFQGNSAPDKSGLPSDRFSAERTGGSVSTLTIQRTQQEDSAVYLCASSPRTSGGTVIAKNIQYFGAGTRLSVL.

By proportion, this clonotype is medium-sized. This chain connects TRBV20-1 to TRBJ2-1; D perhaps matches TRBD2 (6 bases). CDR1 and CDR2 from the germline V gene are DFQATT and SNEGSKA (reference sequence). The ends were cut back, 6 bases at V and 1 base at J, with 13 bases in the middle. The CDR3 covers 14 residues. The CDR3 protein is CSAKEGTSYNEQFF. Here the CDR3 DNA reads TGCAGTGCCAAAGAAGGGACTTCCTACAATGAGCAGTTCTTC.

This clonotype was found many times. V usage is TRBV5-1 and J usage is TRBJ2-3; TRBD2 matches 10 bases. Germline-derived CDR1 and CDR2 are SGHRS and YFSETQ. This CDR3 has 14 amino acids. Losses at the gene ends were 5 bases for V and 8 bases for J; bases not matched to a gene: 8. The CDR3: CASRSSGRGATQYF. CDR3 bases: TGCGCCAGCAGATCGAGCGGGAGGGGGGCTACGCAGTATTTT.

The chain links TRBV4-1 to TRBJ2-7; 9 nucleotides align to TRBD1. The CDR3 covers 14 residues. Trimming at V came to 2 bases and at J to 4 bases, leaving 3 bases not matched to a gene. The germline gives CDR1 MGHRA, CDR2 YSYEKL. The CDR3 sequence is CASSQQGQGYEQYF. In DNA, the CDR3 is TGCGCCAGCAGCCAACAAGGACAGGGGTACGAGCAGTACTTC.

The chain has TRBV9 and TRBJ2-1; 10 positions match TRBD2. J lost 7 bases, V lost 3 bases, and 13 bases had no gene match. Germline V CDR1 and CDR2: SGDLS, YYNGEE. The CDR3 loop spans 17 amino acids. The DNA for the CDR3 is TGTGCCAGCAGCGCAAGTCTTGGAGCGGGGGGGCGTAATGAGCAGTTCTTC. Protein sequence: CASSASLGAGGRNEQFF.

This clonotype was seen more than once but under ten times. The CDR3 loop reads CASSDETLAKNIQYF. The CDR3 DNA is TGCGCCAGCAGTGACGAGACACTGGCCAAAAACATTCAGTACTTC. The chain links TRBV10-1 to TRBJ2-4; unclear D gene. Looked up from germline, CDR1 is WNHNN and CDR2 is SYGVQD (reference sequence). The CDR3 is 15 amino acids. Trimming cost V 3 bases and J 1 base, with 10 bases left between them.

For this clonotype: A much larger clone sits a single nucleotide away, making a read error possible. V is TRBV6-5 and J is TRBJ2-1; the D gene is possibly TRBD1 (5 bases). Trimming shortened V by 6 bases and J by 0 bases, and 12 bases separated the two germline ends. This CDR3 has 15 amino acids. The germline V gene has CDR1 MNHEY and CDR2 SVGAGI. The CDR3 DNA follows: TGTGCCAGCAGCAGGAAAAGGGGCTCCTACAATGAGCAGTTCTTC. This encodes CASSRKRGSYNEQFF.

This clonotype was seen once. A much larger clone differs by one base, so this may be a read error. The V call is TRBV3-1, the J call TRBJ2-2, with unresolved D. Germline CDR1 is LGHDT and CDR2 is YNNKEL (reference sequence). This CDR3 spans 13 amino acids. The CDR3 spells CACSQEWTGELFF. CDR3 nucleotides: TGTGCCTGCAGCCAAGAATGGACCGGGGAGCTGTTTTTT.

This clonotype was observed many times. V gene TRBV18 combines with J gene TRBJ2-5, with 7 bases matching TRBD2. The CDR3 contains 15 residues. Losses at the gene ends were 3 bases for V and 2 bases for J; bases not matched to a gene: 6. Germline V gives CDR1 KGHSH, CDR2 LQKENI. As DNA, the CDR3 is TGTGCCAGCTCACCTCCTAGCGGCTTTCAAGAGACCCAGTACTTC. It translates to CASSPPSGFQETQYF.

This clonotype turned up a few times. This chain joins TRBV10-3 and TRBJ2-7; D is possibly TRBD1 (6 bases). The CDR3 is 13 amino acids. Germline loops: CDR1 ENHRY, CDR2 SYGVKD. Deletions cut 2 bases from V and 6 bases from J, with 11 bases between. The CDR3, as DNA: TGTGCCATCAGTGAGACAGACAGGCGCGAGCAGTACTTC. It yields the protein CAISETDRREQYF.

J is TRBJ2-1 and V is TRBV20-1; D remains ambiguous. Germline CDR1 is DFQATT and CDR2 is SNEGSKA (reference sequence). This CDR3 is 14 amino acids long. Trimming stripped 2 bases from V and 7 bases from J, with 15 bases between. The CDR3 reads CSARSPTDGNEQFF. In nucleotides, the CDR3 is TGCAGTGCTAGAAGTCCCACTGATGGGAATGAGCAGTTCTTC.

This clonotype was counted between two and nine times. The rearrangement links TRBV12-3 or TRBV12-4 to TRBJ2-3; 8 bases match TRBD2. V lost 6 bases to trimming and J lost 3 bases; unmatched junction nucleotides: 8. The CDR3 is 15 amino acids. CDR3 coding DNA: TGTGCCAGCAGAGCGAGCGGGAGTTGGACAGATACGCAGTATTTT. Protein sequence: CASRASGSWTDTQYF.

In this sample, this clonotype turned up many times. This chain uses TRBV29-1 with TRBJ2-1; TRBD1 matches 10 bases. Germline CDR1 is SQVTM and CDR2 is ANQGSEA. The CDR3 is 13 residues long. The junction had 3 bases not matched to a gene; V was cut back by 2 bases and J by 8 bases. CDR3 residues: CSVERGTGDEQFF. CDR3 DNA: TGCAGCGTTGAAAGAGGGACAGGGGATGAGCAGTTCTTC.

The CDR3 reads CSARPFGYNEQFF. The CDR3 DNA sequence: TGCAGTGCTAGACCTTTCGGCTACAATGAGCAGTTCTTC. The V and J genes are TRBV20-1 and TRBJ2-1; no firm D call. The CDR3 sequence is 13 residues long. In germline, CDR1 is DFQATT, CDR2 SNEGSKA (reference sequence). The germline V and J ends were trimmed by 2 bases and 3 bases, with 8 bases remaining between them.

The rearrangement joins TRBV5-1 to TRBJ2-5; the D call may be TRBD1 or TRBD2 (5 bases each). Trimming shortened V by 0 bases and J by 9 bases, and 12 bases separated the two germline ends. The length of the CDR3 is 13 residues. CDR1 is SGHRS and CDR2 is YFSETQ in the germline V gene. CDR3 protein: CASSLDRTEAQYF. The CDR3 DNA sequence: TGCGCCAGCAGCTTGGACAGGACGGAGGCCCAGTACTTC.

This clonotype has at least ten counts. The gene calls are TRBV29-1 and TRBJ2-1; 10 bases match TRBD2. The CDR3 spans 15 residues. The V segment lost 6 bases and the J segment 2 bases; nucleotides outside the gene matches: 7. Looked up from germline, CDR1 is SQVTM and CDR2 is ANQGSEA. The CDR3 nucleotides are TGCAGCGTAAAAGCGGGAGGGGGAGCCTACAATGAGCAGTTCTTC. As protein: CSVKAGGGAYNEQFF.

This clonotype was observed at least ten times. The chain combines TRBV7-2 with TRBJ2-5; TRBD1 agrees at 7 bases. The germline V gene has CDR1 SGHTA and CDR2 FQGNSA. V trimming: 5 bases; J trimming: 6 bases; junction bases outside the gene matches: 12. This CDR3 spans 15 amino acids. CDR3 sequence: CASSIDRVMGKTQYF. CDR3 DNA: TGTGCCAGCAGCATTGACAGGGTAATGGGAAAGACCCAGTACTTC.

This clonotype was detected ten times or more. V is TRBV27 and J is TRBJ2-4, with D possibly TRBD1 on 6 matching bases. CDR1 and CDR2 from the germline V gene are MNHEY and SMNVEV (reference sequence). V lost 1 base to trimming and J lost 8 bases, with 15 bases between them. The CDR3 loop spans 15 amino acids. The CDR3 loop is CASSLYPETGDIQYF. In DNA, the CDR3 is TGTGCCAGCAGTTTATACCCCGAGACAGGCGACATTCAGTACTTC.

The gene calls are TRBV4-2 and TRBJ2-1; no reliable D call. V lost 1 base to trimming and J lost 2 bases, with 12 bases between them. Germline CDR1 reads LGHNA; CDR2 reads YNFKEQ. This CDR3 contains 16 residues. Written as DNA, the CDR3 is TGTGCCAGCAGCCAAGCCTCAACAAGGCCCTACAATGAGCAGTTCTTC. Its protein is CASSQASTRPYNEQFF.

This clonotype is deemed medium-sized (0.01 to 0.1%). The CDR3 reads CASSQDGTSYNEQFF. As DNA, the CDR3 is TGTGCCAGCAGCCAAGATGGGACTAGCTACAATGAGCAGTTCTTC. This chain joins TRBV4-2 and TRBJ2-1, with 8 bases fitting TRBD2. The V gene's germline CDR1 is LGHNA and CDR2 YNFKEQ. CDR3 length equals 15 residues. Germline trimming cut 0 bases from V and 3 bases from J; bases unmatched to any gene: 1.

In its sample, this clonotype was seen many times. V and J are TRBV12-3 or TRBV12-4 and TRBJ2-7, with TRBD2 matching over 7 bases. The CDR3 is made up of 13 amino acids. The V gene end was trimmed by 5 bases and the J gene end by 3 bases; junction bases not matched to a gene: 4. Written as DNA, the CDR3 is TGTGCCAGCAGTGTCCGGGAGGTCTACGAGCAGTACTTC. Its translation is CASSVREVYEQYF.

V is TRBV7-9 and J is TRBJ2-3; a weak D match, TRBD1 (5 bases). With 5 bases removed from V and 5 bases from J, the gap between germline ends came to 14 bases. The CDR3 totals 14 residues. Germline V lookup: CDR1 SEHNR, CDR2 FQNEAQ (reference sequence). The CDR3 protein is CASSPSQGKDTQYF. The CDR3 DNA follows: TGTGCCAGCAGCCCCTCGCAGGGTAAAGATACGCAGTATTTT.

V and J are TRBV25-1 and TRBJ2-7; D gene uncertain. V lost 4 bases to trimming and J lost 6 bases, with 13 bases between them. This CDR3 comprises 13 residues. Germline CDR1 and CDR2: MGHDK and SYGVNS. CDR3 sequence: CASSAVPLGEQYF. The CDR3 region has the DNA TGTGCCAGCAGTGCGGTCCCGCTGGGCGAGCAGTACTTC.